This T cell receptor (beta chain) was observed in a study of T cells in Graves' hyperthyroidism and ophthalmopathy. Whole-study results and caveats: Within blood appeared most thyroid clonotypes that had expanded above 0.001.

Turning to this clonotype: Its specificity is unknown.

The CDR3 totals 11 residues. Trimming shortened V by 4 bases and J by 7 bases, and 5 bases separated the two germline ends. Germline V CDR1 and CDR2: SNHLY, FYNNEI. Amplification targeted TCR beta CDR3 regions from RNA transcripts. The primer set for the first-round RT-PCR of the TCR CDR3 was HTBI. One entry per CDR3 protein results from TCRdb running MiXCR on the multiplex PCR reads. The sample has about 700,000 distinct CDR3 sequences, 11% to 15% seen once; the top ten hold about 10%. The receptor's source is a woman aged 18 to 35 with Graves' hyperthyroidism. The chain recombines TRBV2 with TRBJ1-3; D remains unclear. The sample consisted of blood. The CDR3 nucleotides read TGTGCCAGCAGTGTCCTGAACACCATATATTTT. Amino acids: CASSVLNTIYF.